Sequencing of this T cell receptor beta chain was carried out in a study of blood T cell repertoires in COVID-19. At the level of the study: Acute-phase and convalescent COVID-19 samples originated in the United States, Italy and Spain.

Per the original methods: By means of reference gene primer amplification, nucleated cell counts were estimated. Some clones are missing from TCRdb's copy, which holds only in-frame ones; the method was immunoSEQ multiplex PCR. D and trimming come from the DNA, and the V and J calls and clone size come from that table. Here the sample spans approximately 220,000 clones, 75% to 90% being singletons. The CDR3 consists of 14 residues. CDR1 is MNHEY, CDR2 SVGEGT, per germline. V was pared by 5 bases and J by 5 bases, with 6 bases of the junction left unmatched. Adults between roughly 18 and 95 years of age took part from about 24 US areas. Two negative PCRs, clearance, or symptom resolution characterized the recovered Cohort 3 donors.

The receptor was isolated from a man aged 30-40 years who had recovered from COVID-19. Sequencing used PBMCs or T cells enriched from blood (not recorded which). The V gene is TRBV6-2 or TRBV6-3, the J gene TRBJ1-1; TRBD1 aligns across 9 bases. CDR3 protein: CASSPDRGKTEAFF. The CDR3 DNA is TGTGCCAGCAGTCCAGACAGGGGGAAGACTGAAGCTTTCTTT.